A single sample is the source of the 9 T cell receptor beta chains below, sequenced in a study of blood T cell repertoires in COVID-19. Libraries were prepared by immunoSEQ multiplex PCR; TCRdb keeps only in-frame clonotypes and omits some of them. The table has 100,000 to 150,000 clones, approximately 89% seen once. Sequenced material: peripheral blood. These receptors all stem from a woman between 65 and 79 years old with COVID-19, enrolled during active disease.

This clone was counted only a few times. V is TRBV3-1 (or the pseudogene TRBV3-2) and J is TRBJ2-6; perhaps TRBD1 as D (5 bases). The CDR3 is 18 residues long. Germline loops: CDR1 LGHDT, CDR2 YNNKEL (reference sequence). V was clipped by 0 bases and J by 2 bases, with 14 bases between them. This CDR3 reads CASSQDQGSLAGANVLTF. DNA for the CDR3: TGTGCCAGCAGCCAAGATCAGGGTTCCTTGGCTGGGGCCAACGTCCTGACTTTC.

The chain employs TRBV4-1 and TRBJ2-1, with 8 bases matching TRBD2. CDR1 MGHRA and CDR2 YSYEKL come from the germline V gene. The CDR3 spans 13 residues. Trimming took 1 base from V and 10 from J; bases not matched to a gene: 3. In DNA form, the CDR3 reads TGCGCCAGCAGCCAAGTCCGCGGGGGGGAGCAGTTCTTC. It is translated as CASSQVRGGEQFF.

This clone was counted a few times. The chain carries TRBV5-1 and TRBJ1-3; D is undetermined. This CDR3 has 16 residues. Between the trimmed V and J ends, which lost 0 bases and 0 bases, there was a span of 10 bases. Germline lookup yields CDR1 SGHRS and CDR2 YFSETQ. The CDR3 DNA follows: TGCGCCAGCAGCTTGGACCTCCCGAGCTCTGGAAACACCATATATTTT. Encoded protein: CASSLDLPSSGNTIYF.

This rearrangement joins TRBV27 to TRBJ1-2; 11 nucleotides match TRBD1. Germline V lookup: CDR1 MNHEY, CDR2 SMNVEV (reference sequence). The CDR3 has 15 amino acids. With V trimmed by 9 bases and J by 8 bases, 14 bases remained unmatched. The CDR3 coding sequence is TGTGCCAGTACCTCCGGGACAGGGGGTCAAAGCGGCTACACCTTC. Translated: CASTSGTGGQSGYTF.

The rearrangement uses TRBV7-8 and TRBJ1-1, with a tentative D call TRBD1 (5 bases). CDR1 is SGHVS, CDR2 FQNEAQ, per germline. V was pared by 0 bases and J by 8 bases, with 16 bases between. The CDR3 covers 15 residues. The CDR3 reads CASSLAHGAAGEAFF. The CDR3 nucleotides read TGTGCCAGCAGCTTAGCGCATGGGGCAGCGGGAGAAGCTTTCTTT.

This clone was counted only a few times. The V and J genes are TRBV11-3 and TRBJ2-1; D perhaps matches TRBD2 (6 bases). Germline assignment: CDR1 SGHNT and CDR2 YENEEA. The CDR3 length is 14 residues. Trimming left V 5 bases short and J 0 bases short, with 8 bases between. The CDR3 region has the DNA TGTGCCAGCAGCCCGGACTACTCCTACAATGAGCAGTTCTTC. It codes for CASSPDYSYNEQFF.

Comment on this clone: Relative to the germline gene, one junction end is altered; a read error may explain this. The chain has TRBV27 and TRBJ2-1, with 12 bases fitting TRBD2. Germline-derived CDR1 and CDR2 are MNHEY and SMNVEV (reference sequence). The CDR3 is 14 residues long. The CDR3 DNA is TGTGCCAGCACCACTAGCGGGGGGTACAAAGAGCAGTTCTTC. Translating gives CASTTSGGYKEQFF.

This clone occurred a few times. The V and J genes are TRBV5-4 and TRBJ2-7, with 7 bases lining up with TRBD2. J lost 4 bases, V lost 2 bases, and 9 bases had no gene match. The CDR3 consists of 15 residues. Germline V lookup: CDR1 SGHNT, CDR2 YYREEE (reference sequence). The CDR3 bases are TGTGCCAGCAGCTTCGGACTAGATTGGAAGTACGAGCAGTACTTC. It translates to CASSFGLDWKYEQYF.

The chain combines TRBV29-1 with TRBJ2-5; a possible D gene is TRBD2 (6 bases). The CDR3 has 11 amino acids. V lost 6 bases and J lost 5, with 10 bases in between. Germline CDR1 reads SQVTM; CDR2 reads ANQGSEA. CDR3 sequence: CSVGGVETQYF. The CDR3 nucleotides read TGCAGCGTCGGAGGGGTGGAGACCCAGTACTTC.